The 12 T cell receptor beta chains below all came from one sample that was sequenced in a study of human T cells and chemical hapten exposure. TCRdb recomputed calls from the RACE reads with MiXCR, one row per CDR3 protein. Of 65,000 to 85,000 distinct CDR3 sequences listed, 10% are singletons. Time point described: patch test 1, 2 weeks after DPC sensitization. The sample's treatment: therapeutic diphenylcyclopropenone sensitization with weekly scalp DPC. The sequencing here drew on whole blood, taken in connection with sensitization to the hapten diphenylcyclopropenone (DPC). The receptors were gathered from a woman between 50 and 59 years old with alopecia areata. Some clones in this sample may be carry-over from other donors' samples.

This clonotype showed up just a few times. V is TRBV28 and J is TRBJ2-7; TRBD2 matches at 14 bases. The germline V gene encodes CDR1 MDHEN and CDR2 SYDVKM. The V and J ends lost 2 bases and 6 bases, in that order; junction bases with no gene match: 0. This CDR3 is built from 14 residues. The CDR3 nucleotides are TGTGCCAGCAGTTTAGGGACTAGCGGGAGCGAGCAGTACTTC. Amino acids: CASSLGTSGSEQYF.

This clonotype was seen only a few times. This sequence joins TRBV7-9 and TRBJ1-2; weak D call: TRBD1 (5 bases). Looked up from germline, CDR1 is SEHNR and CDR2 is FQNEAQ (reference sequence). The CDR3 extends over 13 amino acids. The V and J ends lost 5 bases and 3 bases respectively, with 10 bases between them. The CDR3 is CASSPRVDYGYTF. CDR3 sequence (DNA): TGTGCCAGCAGCCCCAGGGTAGACTATGGCTACACCTTC.

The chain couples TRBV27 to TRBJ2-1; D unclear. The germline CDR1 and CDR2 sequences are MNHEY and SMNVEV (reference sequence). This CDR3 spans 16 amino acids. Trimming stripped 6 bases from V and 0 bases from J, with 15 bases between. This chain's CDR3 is CASSYKATTSYNEQFF. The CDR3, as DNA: TGTGCCAGCAGCTATAAGGCTACAACCTCCTACAATGAGCAGTTCTTC.

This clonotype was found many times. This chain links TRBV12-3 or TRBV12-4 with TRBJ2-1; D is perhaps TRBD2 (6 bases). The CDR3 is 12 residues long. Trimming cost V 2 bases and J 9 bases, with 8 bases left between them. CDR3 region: CASSLTGVEQFF. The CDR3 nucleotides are TGTGCCAGCAGTTTAACGGGGGTTGAGCAGTTCTTC.

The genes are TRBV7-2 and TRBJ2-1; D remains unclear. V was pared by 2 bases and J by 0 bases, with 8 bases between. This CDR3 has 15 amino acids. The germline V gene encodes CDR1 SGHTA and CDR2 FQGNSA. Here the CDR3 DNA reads TGTGCCAGCAGCTTAAAGGGCCGCTCCTACAATGAGCAGTTCTTC. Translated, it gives CASSLKGRSYNEQFF.

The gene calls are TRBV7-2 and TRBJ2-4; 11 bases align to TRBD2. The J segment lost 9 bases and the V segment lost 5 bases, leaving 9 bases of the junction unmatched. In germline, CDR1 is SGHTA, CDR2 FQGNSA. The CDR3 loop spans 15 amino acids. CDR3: CASSALAGGPTIQYF. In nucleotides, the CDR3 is TGTGCCAGCAGCGCCCTAGCGGGAGGCCCGACCATTCAGTACTTC.

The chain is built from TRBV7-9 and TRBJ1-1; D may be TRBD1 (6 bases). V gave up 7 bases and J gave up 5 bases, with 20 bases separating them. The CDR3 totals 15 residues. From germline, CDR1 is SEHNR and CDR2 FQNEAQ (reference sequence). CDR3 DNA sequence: TGTGCCAGCACCGAAGGGGCAGGGGTTTATACTGAAGCTTTCTTT. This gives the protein CASTEGAGVYTEAFF.

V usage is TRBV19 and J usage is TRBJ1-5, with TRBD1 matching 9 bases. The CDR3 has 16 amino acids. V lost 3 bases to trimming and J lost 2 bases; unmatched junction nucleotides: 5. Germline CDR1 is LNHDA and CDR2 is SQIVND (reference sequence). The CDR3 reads CASSIRTGAGNQPQHF. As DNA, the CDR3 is TGTGCCAGTAGTATCCGGACAGGGGCGGGCAATCAGCCCCAGCATTTT.

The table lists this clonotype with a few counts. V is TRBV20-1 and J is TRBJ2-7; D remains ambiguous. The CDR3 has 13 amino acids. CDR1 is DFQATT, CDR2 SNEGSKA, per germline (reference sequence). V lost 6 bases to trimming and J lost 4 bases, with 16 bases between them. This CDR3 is CSAVRSAVYEQYF. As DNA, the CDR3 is TGCAGTGCCGTCAGGTCAGCCGTTTACGAGCAGTACTTC.

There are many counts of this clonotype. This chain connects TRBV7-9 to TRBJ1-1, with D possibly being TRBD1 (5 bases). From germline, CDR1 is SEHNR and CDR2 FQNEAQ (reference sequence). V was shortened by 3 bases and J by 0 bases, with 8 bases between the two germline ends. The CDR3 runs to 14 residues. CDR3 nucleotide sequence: TGTGCCAGCAGCTTCGACAGCATGAACACTGAAGCTTTCTTT. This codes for CASSFDSMNTEAFF.

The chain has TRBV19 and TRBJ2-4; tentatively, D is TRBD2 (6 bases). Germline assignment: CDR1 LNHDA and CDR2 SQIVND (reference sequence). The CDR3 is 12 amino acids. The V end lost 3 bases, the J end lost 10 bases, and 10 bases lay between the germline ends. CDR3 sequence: CASSIGTPIQYF. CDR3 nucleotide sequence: TGTGCCAGTAGTATTGGGACTCCTATTCAGTACTTC.

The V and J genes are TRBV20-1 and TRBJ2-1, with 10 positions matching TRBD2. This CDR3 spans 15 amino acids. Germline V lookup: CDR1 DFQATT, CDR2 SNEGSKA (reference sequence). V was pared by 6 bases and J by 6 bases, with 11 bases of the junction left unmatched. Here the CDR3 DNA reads TGCAGTGCCGCCTTCCCAGCGGGAGGGGGCAATGAGCAGTTCTTC. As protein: CSAAFPAGGGNEQFF.